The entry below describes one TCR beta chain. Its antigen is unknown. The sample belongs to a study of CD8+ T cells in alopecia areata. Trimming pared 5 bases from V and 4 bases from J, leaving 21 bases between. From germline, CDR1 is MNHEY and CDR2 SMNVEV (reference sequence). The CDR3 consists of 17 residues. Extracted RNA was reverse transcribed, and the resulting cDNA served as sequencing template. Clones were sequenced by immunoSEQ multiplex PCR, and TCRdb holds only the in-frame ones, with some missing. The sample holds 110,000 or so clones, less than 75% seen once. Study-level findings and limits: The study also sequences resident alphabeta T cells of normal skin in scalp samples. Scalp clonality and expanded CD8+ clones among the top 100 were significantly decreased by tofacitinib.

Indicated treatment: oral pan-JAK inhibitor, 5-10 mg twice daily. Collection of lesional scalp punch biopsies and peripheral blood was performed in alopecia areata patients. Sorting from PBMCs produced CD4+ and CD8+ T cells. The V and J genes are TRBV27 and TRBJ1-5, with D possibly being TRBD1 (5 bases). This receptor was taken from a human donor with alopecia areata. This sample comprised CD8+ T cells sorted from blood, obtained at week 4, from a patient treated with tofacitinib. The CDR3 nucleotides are TGTGCCAGCAGTCCCCTGTCCTCCACAGGTATAAATCAGCCCCAGCATTTT. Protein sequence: CASSPLSSTGINQPQHF.